This T cell receptor (beta chain) was sequenced for a study of T-cell memory formation after mild COVID-19. Broader study findings: Specificity for SARS-CoV-2 was not confirmed among the second-wave clones peaking on day 37. Whereas later expanders leaned CD4+, clones contracting day 15 to 85 showed a balanced CD4/CD8 makeup. Some clones that responded were present in memory (sampled pre-infection), which suggests cross-reactive memory joined.

Germline V gene data show CDR1 as MNHEY and CDR2 as SVGAGI. V was clipped by 4 bases and J by 7 bases, with 8 bases between them. The CDR3 extends over 11 amino acids. In this sample, this clonotype turned up many times. No antigen is known for it. TCRdb re-called the 5' RACE reads through MiXCR, storing one row per CDR3 protein. The data show 250,000 to 400,000 distinct CDR3 sequences, about 13% seen once. This rearrangement joins TRBV6-5 to TRBJ2-7; D gene unclear. This TCR was sampled from a young man who had mild COVID-19 (a few samples of this study predate the infection). Cell type and time point are not known. Sequencing input: PBMCs or a T cell subset sorted from them (not recorded which). In DNA form, the CDR3 reads TGTGCCAGCAGTTCCCCTCGTGAGCAGTACTTC. This sequence encodes CASSSPREQYF.